The clone carrying this TCR beta chain was seen only a few times. Its antigen is undetermined. These data originate in a study of graft-versus-host responses after intestinal transplantation. Study observations and caveats: Individuals carrying graft-donor T cell macrochimerism showed high graft-versus-host to host-versus-graft clonal ratios in allografts. The highest levels of circulating GvH clones went along with early declines in HvG clones after transplant.

The assay was immunoSEQ multiplex PCR, and TCRdb's table has in-frame clones only and misses some. Of about 96,000 clones listed, more than 85% were seen once; the top ten hold around 0.17%. This CDR3 has 14 amino acids. Germline CDR1 LGHNA, CDR2 YSLEER. V shed 1 base and J shed 4 bases, with 8 bases lying between them. This sample comprised unstimulated CD4+ T cells sorted from spleen or lymph node cells, obtained before intestinal transplant. The sequence came from a human donor who received an intestinal transplant. V gene TRBV4-3 combines with J gene TRBJ1-3; D is unresolved. The CDR3 coding sequence is TGCGCCAGCAGCCAAGTCGTTTCCGGAAACACCATATATTTT. Translating gives CASSQVVSGNTIYF.